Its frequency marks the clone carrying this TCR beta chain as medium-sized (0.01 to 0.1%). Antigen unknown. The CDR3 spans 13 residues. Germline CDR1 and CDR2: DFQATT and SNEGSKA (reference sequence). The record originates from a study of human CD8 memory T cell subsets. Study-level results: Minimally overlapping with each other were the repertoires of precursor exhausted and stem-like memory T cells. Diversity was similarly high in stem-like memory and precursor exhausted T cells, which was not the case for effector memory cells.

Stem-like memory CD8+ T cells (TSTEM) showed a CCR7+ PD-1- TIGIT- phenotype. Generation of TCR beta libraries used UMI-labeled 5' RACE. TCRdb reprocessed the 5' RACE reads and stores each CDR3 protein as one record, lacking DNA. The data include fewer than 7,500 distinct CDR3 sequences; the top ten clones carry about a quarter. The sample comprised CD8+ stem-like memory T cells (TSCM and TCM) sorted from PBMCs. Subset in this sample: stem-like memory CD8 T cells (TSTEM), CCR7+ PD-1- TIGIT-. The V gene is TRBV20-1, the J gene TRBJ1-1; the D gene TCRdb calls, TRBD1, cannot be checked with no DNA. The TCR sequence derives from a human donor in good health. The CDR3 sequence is CSAKTVWDTEAFF.